This is a list of T cell receptor beta chains from one sample in a study of a mutant IDH1 vaccine in newly diagnosed glioma. These receptors have no identified antigens. TCRdb's table, derived via immunoSEQ multiplex PCR, lists solely in-frame clones and lacks some. The table shows fewer than 35,000 clones, with around 89% occurring only once. The sample here was PBMCs, taken from a glioma patient whose treatment included an IDH1 peptide vaccine. These receptors were collected from a man younger than 30 with glioma. Both conserved end residues are trimmed from each CDR3. Each record gives: V gene, J gene, CDR3 protein.

V: TRBV30; J: TRBJ1-1; CDR3: AWRFTGPNTEAF
V: TRBV9; J: TRBJ2-7; CDR3: ASSVGLESSYEQY
V: TRBV5-6; J: TRBJ2-4; CDR3: ASSRLGSSGKNIQY
V: TRBV2; J: TRBJ1-5; CDR3: ASSAEEGSPQH
V: TRBV2; J: TRBJ2-6; CDR3: ASSAGVGGANVLT
V: TRBV6-1; J: TRBJ2-2; CDR3: ASSEAGTGGPNTGELF
V: TRBV19; J: TRBJ2-6; CDR3: ASSIHGSSGANVLT
V: TRBV7-9; J: TRBJ2-5; CDR3: ASSLPQSGTQY
V: TRBV6-1; J: TRBJ2-7; CDR3: ASSEPPSGGPYEQY
V: TRBV7-2; J: TRBJ1-5; CDR3: ASSPRGTNQPQH
V: TRBV27; J: TRBJ1-6; CDR3: ASSQGQGSPLH
V: TRBV6-5; J: TRBJ1-1; CDR3: ASSLGRGTEAF
V: TRBV29-1; J: TRBJ2-5; CDR3: SVSRSGEQY
V: TRBV7-2; J: TRBJ1-2; CDR3: ASSSRAPFYT
V: TRBV28; J: TRBJ2-5; CDR3: ASSFWTGETQY
V: TRBV14; J: TRBJ2-1; CDR3: ASSQGQAGKGEQF
V: TRBV4-3; J: TRBJ2-1; CDR3: ASSQFGDRANNEQF
V: TRBV14; J: TRBJ1-6; CDR3: ASSQLGFGSPLH
V: TRBV29-1; J: TRBJ1-2; CDR3: SVGPVGNGYT
V: TRBV29-1; J: TRBJ2-7; CDR3: SVLPTGERAYEQY
V: TRBV6-5; J: TRBJ2-7; CDR3: ASRDQGAEQY
V: TRBV2; J: TRBJ1-1; CDR3: ASSEASTVRTEAF
V: TRBV20-1; J: TRBJ2-4; CDR3: SAWGNIQY
V: TRBV2; J: TRBJ1-2; CDR3: ASSEAGGRTFYGYT
V: TRBV29-1; J: TRBJ2-7; CDR3: SSKSADPTGEQY
V: TRBV6-5; J: TRBJ2-1; CDR3: ASSYSASGRAGQF
V: TRBV7-2; J: TRBJ2-1; CDR3: ASSSQGSYNEQF
V: TRBV6-6; J: TRBJ2-1; CDR3: ASSANEQF
V: TRBV29-1; J: TRBJ2-1; CDR3: SVEEVVAGNSDEQF
V: TRBV7-2; J: TRBJ1-1; CDR3: ASSLAGAHTEAF
V: TRBV29-1; J: TRBJ2-7; CDR3: SARDGDYEQY
V: TRBV7-2; J: TRBJ2-7; CDR3: ASRLEGYEQY
V: TRBV18; J: TRBJ1-4; CDR3: ASSPGSGSNEKLF
V: TRBV7-2; J: TRBJ2-5; CDR3: ASSLGRSETQY
V: TRBV29-1; J: TRBJ2-7; CDR3: SVAKTGSYEQY
V: TRBV4-1; J: TRBJ2-5; CDR3: ASSQRLPQETQY
V: TRBV5-6; J: TRBJ1-2; CDR3: ASSLVRTYGYT
V: TRBV4-2; J: TRBJ1-2; CDR3: ASSQVGQGYGYT
V: TRBV9; J: TRBJ2-5; CDR3: ASSDSGGGQETQY
V: TRBV7-9; J: TRBJ1-4; CDR3: ASSLAAAGANEKLF
V: TRBV25-1; J: TRBJ1-2; CDR3: ASSEYGLGQGGYGYT
V: TRBV5-1; J: TRBJ1-2; CDR3: ASSLANYGYT
V: TRBV4-3; J: TRBJ2-3; CDR3: ASSQVVGRGTDTQY
V: TRBV6-5; J: TRBJ2-2; CDR3: ASGYGTSNTGELF
V: TRBV7-9; J: TRBJ1-2; CDR3: ASSFTAGGTDGYT
V: TRBV7-2; J: TRBJ2-7; CDR3: ASSLAPGGSEQY
V: TRBV11-2; J: TRBJ2-7; CDR3: ASSESDSEQY
V: TRBV6-1; J: TRBJ1-3; CDR3: ASSAPLGNTIY
V: TRBV28; J: TRBJ1-1; CDR3: ASGLVSGKAF
V: TRBV4-3; J: TRBJ2-1; CDR3: ASSQVVGRAYNEQF
V: TRBV18; J: TRBJ1-2; CDR3: ASSPEQGRGYT
V: TRBV27; J: TRBJ2-1; CDR3: ASSFSPSYNEQF
V: TRBV6-5; J: TRBJ1-5; CDR3: ASRQERNSNQPQH
V: TRBV19; J: TRBJ1-2; CDR3: ASSDTTGQRSGYT
V: TRBV5-1; J: TRBJ2-6; CDR3: ASSFRAGANVLT
V: TRBV29-1; J: TRBJ2-7; CDR3: SVELVGGQGSYEQY
V: TRBV4-2; J: TRBJ2-3; CDR3: ASSYGQGDTDTQY